One sample yielded the 31 T cell receptor beta chains listed below, sequenced in a study of cytomegalovirus exposure and HLA in healthy donors. This PCR relied on a set of 60 Vbeta primers and 13 Jbeta primers. Sequenced by immunoSEQ multiplex PCR; TCRdb stores in-frame clones only, minus some. The profile covers about 170,000 clones, with approximately 70% appearing a single time and 5.4% taken by the ten largest. The sequencing sample was made of PBMCs. All receptors derive from a woman aged 18-29 years in good health and CMV-seropositive.

This chain connects TRBV27 to TRBJ2-3; D may be TRBD2 (6 bases). Deletions cut 5 bases from V and 3 bases from J, with 15 bases between. Germline-derived CDR1 and CDR2 are MNHEY and SMNVEV (reference sequence). CDR3 length equals 15 residues. The CDR3 region has the DNA TGTGCCAGCAGTGACGGGATGGCGGGAACAGATACGCAGTATTTT. Protein product: CASSDGMAGTDTQYF.

Remarks on this clone: Compared with germline, one end of the junction differs, possibly owing to a read error. J is TRBJ1-6 and V is TRBV7-9, with D unresolved. Germline CDR1 and CDR2: SEHNR and FQNEAQ (reference sequence). The CDR3 is made up of 14 amino acids. CDR3 amino acids: CSSSPGWDNSPLHF. The CDR3 DNA reads as TGTTCCAGCAGCCCAGGTTGGGATAATTCACCCCTCCACTTT.

This chain uses TRBV6-1 with TRBJ2-1; D is undetermined. This CDR3 contains 10 residues. Germline V gene lookup returns CDR1 MNHNS and CDR2 SASEGT. V lost 8 bases and J lost 4, with 3 bases in between. The CDR3 region is CASLYNEQFF. The CDR3 nucleotides are TGTGCCAGCCTTTACAATGAGCAGTTCTTC.

This rearrangement joins TRBV5-4 to TRBJ1-3; TRBD1 might be the D (5 bases). V was cut by 1 base and J by 6 bases, with 8 bases left in between. There are 13 residues in the CDR3. Germline CDR1 is SGHNT and CDR2 is YYREEE (reference sequence). CDR3 DNA sequence: TGTGCCAGCAGCTTGAGGGGCATAAACACCATATATTTT. Translating gives CASSLRGINTIYF.

This clone has a single count. At the DNA level, this CDR3 is encoded by other sequences in the same sample as well. This chain links TRBV5-1 with TRBJ2-7; tentative D call: TRBD1 (6 bases). V was shortened by 2 bases and J by 3 bases, with 6 bases between the two germline ends. CDR3 length: 12 amino acids. Germline V gene data show CDR1 as SGHRS and CDR2 as YFSETQ. As DNA, the CDR3 is TGCGCCAGCAGCTTACAGGGCTACGAGCAGTACTTC. Protein sequence: CASSLQGYEQYF.

The chain is built from TRBV5-4 and TRBJ2-3; TRBD2 matches 9 bases. Germline loops: CDR1 SGHNT, CDR2 YYREEE (reference sequence). V dropped 4 bases and J dropped 6; count of bases not matched to a gene: 6. The CDR3 runs 14 residues. This CDR3 is CASSPTAGGDTQYF. CDR3 coding DNA: TGTGCCAGCAGCCCGACGGCGGGGGGGGATACGCAGTATTTT.

The chain joins TRBV5-4 to TRBJ2-1, with 9 bases lining up with TRBD1. V was pared by 4 bases and J by 4 bases, with 6 bases of the junction left unmatched. Germline values: CDR1 SGHNT, CDR2 YYREEE (reference sequence). This CDR3 spans 15 amino acids. The CDR3 DNA reads as TGTGCCAGCAGCATGCCGGGACAGGGATACAATGAGCAGTTCTTC. This codes for CASSMPGQGYNEQFF.

The V gene is TRBV5-4, the J gene TRBJ1-4, with D uncertain. V shed 0 bases and J shed 7 bases, with 10 bases lying between them. CDR1 and CDR2 from the germline V gene are SGHNT and YYREEE (reference sequence). This CDR3 comprises 14 residues. CDR3 in amino acids: CASSLGGEGEKLFF. The CDR3 DNA is TGTGCCAGCAGCTTGGGGGGAGAGGGTGAAAAACTGTTTTTT.

The chain couples TRBV5-1 to TRBJ1-2; D ambiguous. V was clipped by 1 base and J by 7 bases, with 14 bases between them. Germline CDR1 SGHRS, CDR2 YFSETQ. There are 14 residues in the CDR3. CDR3 sequence: CASSLLGPEGGYTF. In DNA, the CDR3 is TGCGCCAGCAGCTTGCTAGGGCCTGAGGGTGGCTACACCTTC.

V usage is TRBV6-5 and J usage is TRBJ1-4; D gene uncertain. The germline V and J ends were trimmed by 6 bases and 3 bases, with 14 bases remaining between them. The CDR3 has 15 residues. CDR1 is MNHEY and CDR2 is SVGAGI in the germline V gene. The CDR3 spells CASRVYGGANEKLFF. Written as DNA, the CDR3 is TGTGCCAGCAGGGTCTATGGAGGAGCTAATGAAAAACTGTTTTTT.

The chain uses TRBV10-3 and TRBJ1-2; D unresolved. The V gene lost 0 bases and the J gene lost 8 bases, with 10 bases spanning the gap. This CDR3 spans 13 amino acids. Germline V lookup: CDR1 ENHRY, CDR2 SYGVKD. CDR3 nucleotides: TGTGCCATCAGTGAGTCGAGCGGGCACGGCTACACCTTC. Protein product: CAISESSGHGYTF.

CDR3 nucleotides: TGTGCCAGCAGCTTAATGGGGGGTGGTAGCTCCTACGAGCAGTACTTC. Translating it yields CASSLMGGGSSYEQYF. This chain joins TRBV13 and TRBJ2-7; D is possibly TRBD2 (6 bases). This CDR3 has 16 residues. Trimming took off 2 bases at V and 0 bases at J, with 14 bases between the two ends. Germline CDR1 and CDR2: PRHDT and FYEKMQ (reference sequence). Based on the CDR3 plus reference TRBV13 and TRBJ2-7, the full variable domain is AAGVIQSPRHLIKEKRETATLKCYPIPRHDTVYWYQQGPGQDPQFLISFYEKMQSDKGSIPDRFSAQQFSDYHSELNMSSLELGDSALYFCASSLMGGGSSYEQYFGPGTRLTVT.

The chain carries TRBV30 and TRBJ1-6, with a possible D match to TRBD1 (5 bases). Deletions cut 7 bases from V and 7 bases from J, with 14 bases between. The CDR3 has 13 amino acids. Germline V gene sequence: CDR1 GTSNPN, CDR2 SVGIG (reference sequence). CDR3 protein: CAFMVQGNSPLHF. The DNA for the CDR3 is TGTGCCTTCATGGTCCAGGGAAATTCACCCCTCCACTTT. The full variable domain, in which reference TRBV30 and TRBJ1-6 provide the parts outside the CDR3, is SQTIHQWPATLVQPVGSPLSLECTVEGTSNPNLYWYRQAAGRGLQLLFYSVGIGQISSEVPQNLSASRPQDRQFILSSKKLLLSDSGFYLCAFMVQGNSPLHFGNGTRLTVT.

A remark on this clone: The same CDR3 can be traced to other DNA sequences in this sample. The gene calls are TRBV5-1 and TRBJ2-5; 8 bases align to TRBD2. Germline CDR1 SGHRS, CDR2 YFSETQ. This CDR3 is 17 amino acids long. V dropped 0 bases and J dropped 5; count of bases not matched to a gene: 12. In DNA, the CDR3 is TGCGCCAGCAGCTTGGAGCTAGCGGGTCCTACGGGGGAGACCCAGTACTTC. Translated: CASSLELAGPTGETQYF.

V gene TRBV4-3 combines with J gene TRBJ1-5; D gene uncertain. The CDR3 is made up of 13 amino acids. The V and J ends lost 0 bases and 5 bases respectively, with 5 bases between them. Germline values: CDR1 LGHNA, CDR2 YSLEER. The CDR3 here is CASSQDSYQPQHF. The CDR3 nucleotides are TGCGCCAGCAGCCAAGATTCTTATCAGCCCCAGCATTTT.

The table lists this clone with a few counts. V and J are TRBV5-1 and TRBJ2-3, with D perhaps TRBD2 (6 bases). The CDR3 has 18 amino acids. V dropped 3 bases and J dropped 0 bases, with 20 bases sitting between them. CDR1 and CDR2 (germline): SGHRS, YFSETQ. The DNA for the CDR3 is TGCGCCAGCAGCTGGGCTAGCGCGGCTATGGGGAGCACAGATACGCAGTATTTT. Amino acid sequence: CASSWASAAMGSTDTQYF.

V usage is TRBV7-2 and J usage is TRBJ1-3, with a possible D match to TRBD1 (5 bases). From germline, CDR1 is SGHTA and CDR2 FQGNSA. V lost 3 bases, J lost 2 bases, and 11 bases lay in between. The CDR3 contains 15 residues. The CDR3: CASSLWGGTGNTIYF. As DNA, the CDR3 is TGTGCCAGCAGCTTGTGGGGGGGGACTGGAAACACCATATATTTT.

In the case of this clone: A read error may be the cause here, since a much bigger clone is one base away. V gene TRBV2 combines with J gene TRBJ2-3; TRBD2 matches at 9 bases. Germline CDR1 is SNHLY and CDR2 is FYNNEI. V was clipped by 6 bases and J by 1 base; unmatched bases: 2. The CDR3 is 14 amino acids. DNA of the CDR3: TGTGCCAGCAGCGAGCGGGGGGGCACAGATACGCAGTATTTT. Translated, it gives CASSERGGTDTQYF.

The chain carries TRBV7-8 and TRBJ1-6; D is undetermined. The CDR3 covers 16 residues. Per the germline V gene, CDR1 is SGHVS and CDR2 is FQNEAQ. V lost 2 bases and J lost 0, with 8 bases in between. Written as DNA, the CDR3 is TGTGCCAGCAGCTTACGGGAGAGCTCCTATAATTCACCCCTCCACTTT. This gives the protein CASSLRESSYNSPLHF.

J is TRBJ1-2 and V is TRBV10-3; the D is unclear. CDR3 size: 13 residues. Trimming pared 5 bases from V and 2 bases from J, leaving 9 bases between. Germline V CDR1 and CDR2: ENHRY, SYGVKD. The CDR3 DNA sequence: TGTGCCATCAGTCAAGACAAAAACTATGGCTACACCTTC. This codes for CAISQDKNYGYTF.

This clone was found a few times. The chain combines TRBV6-1 with TRBJ1-6; D is unclear. The length of the CDR3 is 17 residues. The germline gives CDR1 MNHNS, CDR2 SASEGT. The ends were cut back, 4 bases at V and 0 bases at J, with 13 bases in the middle. In DNA, the CDR3 is TGTGCCAGCAGTGCTAACAGTCCGAGCTCCTATAATTCACCCCTCCACTTT. This translates into CASSANSPSSYNSPLHF.

The CDR3 nucleotides are TGTGCCAGTAGACTGGGACAGGGGAACACCATATATTTT. It translates to CASRLGQGNTIYF. V gene TRBV19 combines with J gene TRBJ1-3, with TRBD1 identical over 10 bases. Germline CDR1 is LNHDA and CDR2 is SQIVND (reference sequence). V gave up 6 bases and J gave up 7 bases; unmatched junction bases: 3. The CDR3 extends over 13 amino acids.

The chain joins TRBV9 to TRBJ2-1; D is unresolved. Germline V lookup: CDR1 SGDLS, CDR2 YYNGEE. V dropped 3 bases and J dropped 3 bases, with 13 bases sitting between them. This CDR3 contains 15 residues. CDR3 in DNA: TGTGCCAGCAGCGCCGGAATAACAGACTACAATGAGCAGTTCTTC. It codes for CASSAGITDYNEQFF.

The chain is built from TRBV19 and TRBJ2-6; D is unclear. Trimming stripped 5 bases from V and 2 bases from J, with 13 bases between. CDR3 length: 16 residues. Germline CDR1 LNHDA, CDR2 SQIVND (reference sequence). For the CDR3, the DNA is TGTGCCAGTAGTTTCCCTGGGCGCCCTGGGGCCAACGTCCTGACTTTC. As protein: CASSFPGRPGANVLTF.

The chain employs TRBV7-9 and TRBJ2-5, with D possibly being TRBD2 (6 bases). V was trimmed by 1 base and J by 2 bases, leaving 20 bases between them. The length of the CDR3 is 18 residues. Germline V gene sequence: CDR1 SEHNR, CDR2 FQNEAQ (reference sequence). The CDR3 loop is CASSLGSKGGSLQETQYF. In DNA, the CDR3 is TGTGCCAGCAGCTTAGGTAGTAAGGGAGGTAGCCTTCAAGAGACCCAGTACTTC.

A few counts support this clone. V gene TRBV7-2 combines with J gene TRBJ2-5; 9 bases align to TRBD2. The trim removed 5 bases at V and 2 bases at J, leaving 3 bases unmatched. Germline V lookup: CDR1 SGHTA, CDR2 FQGNSA. The CDR3 is 14 residues long. CDR3 DNA: TGTGCCAGCAGCGTCAGCGGGGGGCAAGAGACCCAGTACTTC. It is translated as CASSVSGGQETQYF.

The chain couples TRBV4-2 to TRBJ2-7; D call uncertain. This CDR3 region has 13 residues. The germline V gene has CDR1 LGHNA and CDR2 YNFKEQ. The ends were cut back, 1 base at V and 3 bases at J, with 7 bases in the middle. CDR3 sequence (DNA): TGTGCCAGCAGCCAAGCGGCTAGCTACGAGCAGTACTTC. As protein: CASSQAASYEQYF.

This clone appeared a few times. The V call is TRBV18, the J call TRBJ2-7; D perhaps matches TRBD1 (5 bases). This CDR3 is built from 15 residues. Germline V gene lookup returns CDR1 KGHSH and CDR2 LQKENI. Trimming took off 0 bases at V and 3 bases at J, with 12 bases between the two ends. In DNA, the CDR3 is TGTGCCAGCTCACCACCGATTGGGGCAAGCTACGAGCAGTACTTC. As protein: CASSPPIGASYEQYF.

The chain joins TRBV5-6 to TRBJ2-1; 8 bases are a match to TRBD2. The V and J ends lost 4 bases and 9 bases, in that order; junction bases with no gene match: 12. Germline V gives CDR1 SGHDT, CDR2 YYEEEE. The CDR3 extends over 15 amino acids. The chain's CDR3 is CASSPSGSGGSEQFF. In DNA, the CDR3 is TGTGCCAGCAGCCCCTCCGGATCGGGGGGGAGTGAGCAGTTCTTC.

The chain combines TRBV13 with TRBJ2-6; TRBD1 matches 7 bases. V shed 5 bases, J shed 4 bases, and the junction held 14 bases outside the gene matches. Germline loops: CDR1 PRHDT, CDR2 FYEKMQ (reference sequence). The CDR3 has 18 amino acids. CDR3 nucleotides: TGTGCCAGCAGCAATTGGACAGGCTCTGATGGGGGGGCCAACGTCCTGACTTTC. Translating gives CASSNWTGSDGGANVLTF.

This clone was observed a handful of times. The chain links TRBV4-1 to TRBJ1-6, with 7 bases fitting TRBD1. After removal of 1 base from V and 3 bases from J, the junction contained 3 bases not matched to a gene. The CDR3 length is 16 residues. Germline CDR1 reads MGHRA; CDR2 reads YSYEKL. CDR3 coding DNA: TGCGCCAGCAGCCAAGGCCAGGGGGTCTATAATTCACCCCTCCACTTT. Translating it yields CASSQGQGVYNSPLHF.